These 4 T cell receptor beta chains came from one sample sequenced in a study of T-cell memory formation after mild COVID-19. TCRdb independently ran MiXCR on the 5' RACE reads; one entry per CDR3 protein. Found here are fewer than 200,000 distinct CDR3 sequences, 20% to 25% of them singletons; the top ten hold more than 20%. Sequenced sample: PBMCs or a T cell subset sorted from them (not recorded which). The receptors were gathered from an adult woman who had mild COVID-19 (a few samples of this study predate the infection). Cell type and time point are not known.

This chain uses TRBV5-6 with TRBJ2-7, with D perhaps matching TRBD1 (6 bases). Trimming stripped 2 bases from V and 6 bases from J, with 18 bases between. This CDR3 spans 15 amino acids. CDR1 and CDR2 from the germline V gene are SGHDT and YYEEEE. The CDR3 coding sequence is TGTGCCAGCAGCTTAGGGGGTCTACTCCAGCGCGAGCAGTACTTC. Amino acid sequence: CASSLGGLLQREQYF.

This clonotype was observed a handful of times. In nucleotides, the CDR3 is TGTGCCAGCAGCTCAACAGGGTTGCGAGGTGAAAAACTGTTTTTT. Encoded protein: CASSSTGLRGEKLFF. The rearrangement uses TRBV7-9 and TRBJ1-4; perhaps TRBD1 as D (6 bases). Germline lookup yields CDR1 SEHNR and CDR2 FQNEAQ (reference sequence). Trimming took 4 bases from V and 7 from J, leaving 16 bases between them. CDR3 length: 15 residues.

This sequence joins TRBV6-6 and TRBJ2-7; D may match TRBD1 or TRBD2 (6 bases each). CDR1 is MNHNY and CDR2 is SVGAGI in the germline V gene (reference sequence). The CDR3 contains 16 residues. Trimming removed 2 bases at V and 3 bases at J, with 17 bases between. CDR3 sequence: CASSYPKGGFHYEQYF. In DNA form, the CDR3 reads TGTGCCAGCAGTTACCCGAAGGGGGGATTCCACTACGAGCAGTACTTC.

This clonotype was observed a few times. Written as DNA, the CDR3 is TGTGCCAGCAGCTTAGGTCAGCATGAGCAGTTCTTC. Encoded protein: CASSLGQHEQFF. The chain joins TRBV7-9 to TRBJ2-1, with no clear D. The germline CDR1 and CDR2 sequences are SEHNR and FQNEAQ (reference sequence). Trimming removed 1 base at V and 8 bases at J, with 6 bases between. This CDR3 contains 12 residues.